This TCR beta chain is from a study of T cell repertoires in cytomegalovirus infection. The study's findings and limits: HLA-C-restricted, CMV-specific TCR beta clonotypes were dominant ex vivo. Public TCR beta family frequency separated CMV-and-HLA carriers, including in an independent cohort.

The CDR3 loop spans 15 amino acids. Trimming pared 5 bases from V and 2 bases from J, leaving 13 bases between. Germline values: CDR1 SGHTA, CDR2 FQGNSA. TCRdb re-analysed the reads in MiXCR, keeping a single row per CDR3 protein. This sample has around 500,000 distinct CDR3 sequences, with roughly 43% found just once. About this clonotype itself: The antigen is unknown.

Sequencing was performed on cultured PBMCs, taken from culture after CMV antigen stimulation. The rearrangement links TRBV7-2 to TRBJ2-1; a weak D match, TRBD2 (6 bases). The sequence was collected from a human donor in good health (CMV status not recorded). Some clones in this sample may be carry-over from other donors' samples. This CDR3 is CASSPEWGAYNEQFF. Written as DNA, the CDR3 is TGTGCCAGCAGCCCAGAGTGGGGGGCCTACAATGAGCAGTTCTTC.